The 9 T cell receptor beta chains below were found in one sample sequenced in a study of CD8 T cells in Susac syndrome. Random hexamers served to reverse transcribe roughly 0.5 to 1 ug RNA. TCRdb passed the immunoSEQ multiplex PCR reads through MiXCR, listing each CDR3 protein once. The data contain around 230,000 distinct CDR3 sequences, about 96% of them singletons. The sequencing sample was made of CD4+ T cells from PBMCs. The origin of the receptors is a human donor with Susac syndrome.

The rearrangement links TRBV28 to TRBJ2-3; D unresolved. This CDR3 is 16 amino acids long. Germline V gene lookup returns CDR1 MDHEN and CDR2 SYDVKM. V lost 1 base and J lost 0, with 11 bases in between. This CDR3 reads CASSLSPFFSTDTQYF. The CDR3, as DNA: TGTGCCAGCAGTTTATCCCCCTTTTTCAGCACAGATACGCAGTATTTT. The complete variable domain, with remaining parts taken from reference TRBV28 and TRBJ2-3, reads DVKVTQSSRYLVKRTGEKVFLECVQDMDHENMFWYRQDPGLGLRLIYFSYDVKMKEKGDIPEGYSVSREKKERFSLILESASTNQTSMYLCASSLSPFFSTDTQYFGPGTRLTVL.

V gene TRBV4-1 combines with J gene TRBJ1-5, with a tentative D call TRBD1 (5 bases). V shed 4 bases and J shed 3 bases, with 19 bases lying between them. Germline CDR1 MGHRA, CDR2 YSYEKL. CDR3 length: 17 residues. This CDR3 reads CASSPGVDSVNNQPQHF. CDR3 nucleotides: TGCGCCAGCAGCCCCGGGGTAGACAGCGTGAACAATCAGCCCCAGCATTTT.

The chain employs TRBV14 and TRBJ1-1, with D perhaps matching TRBD1 (6 bases). V was cut by 4 bases and J by 0 bases, with 15 bases left in between. Germline V gene data show CDR1 as SGHDN and CDR2 as FVKESK. This CDR3 comprises 16 residues. The CDR3 region is CASSLSLTGLNTEAFF. CDR3 coding DNA: TGTGCCAGCAGCCTTTCGCTCACAGGGCTGAACACTGAAGCTTTCTTT.

The rearrangement joins TRBV29-1 to TRBJ1-5; D is unclear. The germline gives CDR1 SQVTM, CDR2 ANQGSEA. V gave up 4 bases and J gave up 3 bases, with 10 bases separating them. There are 13 residues in the CDR3. The CDR3: CSVAQTLNQPQHF. CDR3 DNA sequence: TGCAGCGTTGCACAGACACTCAATCAGCCCCAGCATTTT.

V gene TRBV29-1 combines with J gene TRBJ2-3; 7 bases fit TRBD1. Germline CDR1 and CDR2: SQVTM and ANQGSEA. The CDR3 is 15 residues long. With V trimmed by 7 bases and J by 5 bases, 15 bases remained unmatched. The CDR3: CSAGRQGIRGDTQYF. DNA for the CDR3: TGCAGCGCCGGACGACAGGGCATAAGGGGAGATACGCAGTATTTT.

The rearrangement links TRBV20-1 to TRBJ2-3; D assignment may be TRBD1 or TRBD2 (5 bases each). CDR1 is DFQATT and CDR2 is SNEGSKA in the germline V gene (reference sequence). Trimming pared 2 bases from V and 6 bases from J, leaving 9 bases between. The CDR3 is 12 residues long. This CDR3 is CSARTGTDTQYF. CDR3 in DNA: TGCAGTGCTAGAACCGGGACGGATACGCAGTATTTT.

The chain recombines TRBV7-3 with TRBJ2-7; 13 nucleotides line up with TRBD2. The CDR3 covers 16 residues. J lost 9 bases, V lost 5 bases, and 13 bases had no gene match. Germline V gene sequence: CDR1 SGHTA, CDR2 FQGTGA. CDR3 DNA sequence: TGTGCCAGCAGCCTATCCGGACTAGCGGGAGCCCATGGGCAGTACTTC. Protein sequence: CASSLSGLAGAHGQYF.

The chain joins TRBV29-1 to TRBJ1-1, with a tentative D call TRBD1 (6 bases). CDR1 is SQVTM and CDR2 is ANQGSEA in the germline V gene. The V and J ends lost 5 bases and 3 bases respectively, with 16 bases between them. The CDR3 totals 14 residues. The chain's CDR3 is CSVPISGQHTEAFF. CDR3 DNA: TGCAGCGTTCCAATATCAGGACAGCACACTGAAGCTTTCTTT.

This clonotype was seen a single time. The V call is TRBV12-5, the J call TRBJ1-1; D unclear. Trimming stripped 6 bases from V and 6 bases from J, with 20 bases between. The CDR3 runs to 15 residues. Germline V gives CDR1 LGHNT, CDR2 FRNRAP. CDR3 sequence (DNA): TGTGCTAGTGGCCCGTACTTCGGGTCGGTCGCTGAAGCTTTCTTT. This sequence encodes CASGPYFGSVAEAFF.